The 26 T cell receptor beta chains below all came from one sample that was sequenced in a study of blood T cell repertoires in COVID-19. Profiled with immunoSEQ multiplex PCR; TCRdb holds only in-frame clones, not every one. The table records 100,000 to 150,000 clones, about 89% of them present only once. The material sequenced was peripheral blood. Every receptor here comes from a middle-aged man with active or convalescent COVID-19.

The gene calls are TRBV2 and TRBJ2-1, with TRBD2 as a possible D gene (5 bases). The CDR3 contains 12 residues. Germline V lookup: CDR1 SNHLY, CDR2 FYNNEI. Trimming left V 10 bases short and J 4 bases short, with 11 bases between. The CDR3 sequence: CATGGKYNEQFF. CDR3 DNA sequence: TGTGCCACAGGAGGTAAATACAATGAGCAGTTCTTC.

The chain has TRBV18 and TRBJ1-2, with D perhaps matching TRBD1 (5 bases). Germline V gene data show CDR1 as KGHSH and CDR2 as LQKENI. CDR3 length equals 12 residues. With 3 bases removed from V and 6 bases from J, the gap between germline ends came to 8 bases. Here the CDR3 DNA reads TGTGCCAGCTCACCGGGGGAGGATGGCTACACCTTC. It encodes CASSPGEDGYTF.

The chain links TRBV7-9 to TRBJ2-3, with 9 bases lining up with TRBD2. Germline V gene data show CDR1 as SEHNR and CDR2 as FQNEAQ (reference sequence). After removal of 8 bases from V and 5 bases from J, the junction contained 8 bases not matched to a gene. This CDR3 comprises 14 residues. The CDR3 is CASGTSMSEDTQYF. Written as DNA, the CDR3 is TGTGCCAGCGGGACTAGCATGAGTGAAGATACGCAGTATTTT. The entire variable domain, with the rest obtained from reference TRBV7-9 and TRBJ2-3, is as follows: DTGVSQNPRHKITKRGQNVTFRCDPISEHNRLYWYRQTLGQGPEFLTYFQNEAQLEKSRLLSDRFSAERPKGSFSTLEIQRTEQGDSAMYLCASGTSMSEDTQYFGPGTRLTVL.

V usage is TRBV10-3 and J usage is TRBJ2-7; 8 bases fit TRBD2. CDR3 length: 15 residues. With V trimmed by 3 bases and J by 4 bases, 8 bases remained unmatched. In germline, CDR1 is ENHRY, CDR2 SYGVKD. As DNA, the CDR3 is TGTGCCATCAGTGATTTGAGCGGGAGTGATTACGAGCAGTACTTC. This gives the protein CAISDLSGSDYEQYF.

The chain couples TRBV19 to TRBJ2-2, with TRBD2 identical over 7 bases. In germline, CDR1 is LNHDA, CDR2 SQIVND (reference sequence). The V segment lost 7 bases and the J segment 0 bases; nucleotides outside the gene matches: 8. The CDR3 extends over 16 amino acids. CDR3 protein: CASNPRGGANTGELFF. CDR3 DNA: TGTGCCAGTAACCCTCGGGGAGGGGCGAACACCGGGGAGCTGTTTTTT.

This clone appeared once. The J gene is TRBJ2-7, the V gene TRBV28; D is undetermined. This CDR3 is 10 amino acids long. Germline lookup yields CDR1 MDHEN and CDR2 SYDVKM. V lost 5 bases, J lost 3 bases, and 2 bases lay in between. CDR3 amino acids: CASSHYEQYF. CDR3 nucleotide sequence: TGTGCCAGCAGTCACTACGAGCAGTACTTC.

The gene calls are TRBV30 and TRBJ1-1; 7 nucleotides line up with TRBD1. CDR1 is GTSNPN, CDR2 SVGIG, per germline (reference sequence). With 8 bases clipped from V and 6 bases from J, the junction kept 21 bases outside the gene matches. This CDR3 has 16 residues. This CDR3 reads CAGMKSDRAGLAEAFF. CDR3 DNA: TGTGCCGGAATGAAATCCGACAGGGCGGGGTTGGCTGAAGCTTTCTTT. Complete variable domain (other parts from reference TRBV30 and TRBJ1-1): SQTIHQWPATLVQPVGSPLSLECTVEGTSNPNLYWYRQAAGRGLQLLFYSVGIGQISSEVPQNLSASRPQDRQFILSSKKLLLSDSGFYLCAGMKSDRAGLAEAFFGQGTRLTVV.

A single count supports this clone. V and J are TRBV29-1 and TRBJ1-2; D is uncertain. Germline assignment: CDR1 SQVTM and CDR2 ANQGSEA. Trimming stripped 6 bases from V and 4 bases from J, with 15 bases between. The CDR3 totals 13 residues. Written as DNA, the CDR3 is TGCAGCGTGGCGATAAGCGGAGGCTATGGCTACACCTTC. Amino acids: CSVAISGGYGYTF. Full variable domain (missing parts from reference TRBV29-1 and TRBJ1-2): SAVISQKPSRDICQRGTSLTIQCQVDSQVTMMFWYRQQPGQSLTLIATANQGSEATYESGFVIDKFPISRPNLTFSTLTVSNMSPEDSSIYLCSVAISGGYGYTFGSGTRLTVV.

V and J are TRBV19 and TRBJ2-7, with 8 bases aligning to TRBD1. In germline, CDR1 is LNHDA, CDR2 SQIVND (reference sequence). Trimming removed 1 base from V and 0 bases from J; junction bases left unmatched: 8. The CDR3 sequence is 17 residues long. The CDR3 is CASSIGQGPTRSYEQYF. As DNA, the CDR3 is TGTGCCAGTAGTATAGGACAGGGGCCAACTCGCTCCTACGAGCAGTACTTC.

This chain links TRBV6-6 with TRBJ2-3, with a possible D match to TRBD2 (6 bases). CDR3 length: 14 residues. V was clipped by 4 bases and J by 0 bases, with 8 bases between them. The germline V gene has CDR1 MNHNY and CDR2 SVGAGI (reference sequence). The CDR3 nucleotides are TGTGCCAGCAGTTCCGGGACTAGCACAGATACGCAGTATTTT. Residues: CASSSGTSTDTQYF.

This clone appeared once. V is TRBV5-1 and J is TRBJ2-7; 9 bases fit TRBD1. Germline V gene data show CDR1 as SGHRS and CDR2 as YFSETQ. J was trimmed by 2 bases and V by 0 bases; bases with no gene match: 6. CDR3 size: 16 residues. The CDR3 DNA follows: TGCGCCAGCAGCTTGGGGCGGACAGGGGCGGCCTACGAGCAGTACTTC. This codes for CASSLGRTGAAYEQYF. Filled out from reference TRBV5-1 and TRBJ2-7, the complete variable domain reads KAGVTQTPRYLIKTRGQQVTLSCSPISGHRSVSWYQQTPGQGLQFLFEYFSETQRNKGNFPGRFSGRQFSNSRSEMNVSTLELGDSALYLCASSLGRTGAAYEQYFGPGTRLTVT.

The chain employs TRBV25-1 and TRBJ1-1; perhaps TRBD1 as D (6 bases). The V and J ends lost 6 bases and 1 base respectively, with 6 bases between them. This CDR3 has 12 amino acids. The germline V gene has CDR1 MGHDK and CDR2 SYGVNS. The CDR3 protein is CASRQGNTEAFF. In DNA form, the CDR3 reads TGTGCCAGCAGACAGGGGAACACTGAAGCTTTCTTT.

About this clone itself: Its ends do not fully match the called genes, so a read error is possible. The chain joins TRBV5-1 to TRBJ2-7; D remains ambiguous. Germline CDR1 reads SGHRS; CDR2 reads YFSETQ. The CDR3 loop spans 14 amino acids. The CDR3 loop is CASRRGTALDEQYF. In DNA form, the CDR3 reads TGCGCAAGCAGGCGAGGCACTGCATTGGACGAGCAGTACTTC.

This chain connects TRBV5-1 to TRBJ2-2, with D possibly TRBD2 on 5 matching bases. There are 17 residues in the CDR3. CDR1 is SGHRS and CDR2 is YFSETQ in the germline V gene. The germline V and J ends were trimmed by 1 base and 1 base, with 14 bases remaining between them. CDR3: CASSLRGIGLNTGELFF. For the CDR3, the DNA is TGCGCCAGCAGCTTGAGAGGGATTGGGTTGAACACCGGGGAGCTGTTTTTT.

This chain uses TRBV19 with TRBJ2-4; 8 nucleotides line up with TRBD1. The germline CDR1 and CDR2 sequences are LNHDA and SQIVND (reference sequence). V lost 5 bases and J lost 0; bases outside the gene matches: 0. CDR3 length: 14 amino acids. The CDR3 spells CASSDRGAKNIQYF. In nucleotides, the CDR3 is TGTGCCAGTAGTGACAGGGGAGCCAAAAACATTCAGTACTTC. Variable domain in full (rest from reference TRBV19 and TRBJ2-4): DGGITQSPKYLFRKEGQNVTLSCEQNLNHDAMYWYRQDPGQGLRLIYYSQIVNDFQKGDIAEGYSVSREKKESFPLTVTSAQKNPTAFYLCASSDRGAKNIQYFGAGTRLSVL.

The V and J genes are TRBV5-1 and TRBJ1-1, with D possibly being TRBD1 (6 bases). V was shortened by 4 bases and J by 6 bases, with 19 bases between the two germline ends. From germline, CDR1 is SGHRS and CDR2 YFSETQ. CDR3 length: 15 residues. CDR3 nucleotides: TGCGCCAGCAGCCAGGACGGCAGGGGAAGCGCTGAAGCTTTCTTT. It specifies CASSQDGRGSAEAFF.

The rearrangement uses TRBV25-1 and TRBJ2-7; perhaps TRBD2 as D (5 bases). The V gene lost 3 bases and the J gene lost 5 bases, with 11 bases spanning the gap. The CDR3 loop spans 13 amino acids. Germline CDR1 MGHDK, CDR2 SYGVNS. CDR3 nucleotide sequence: TGTGCCAGCAGTGACAGAGGGATCGACGAGCAGTACTTC. Its translation: CASSDRGIDEQYF.

This clone was observed a few times. V and J are TRBV20-1 and TRBJ1-5; D is unresolved. The CDR3 runs 13 residues. CDR1 is DFQATT and CDR2 is SNEGSKA in the germline V gene (reference sequence). V was trimmed by 3 bases and J by 5 bases, leaving 11 bases between them. CDR3 region: CSASRWSDQPQHF. In DNA form, the CDR3 reads TGCAGTGCTAGTCGATGGAGTGATCAGCCCCAGCATTTT.

The chain combines TRBV6-5 with TRBJ1-5, with a possible D match to TRBD1 (6 bases). This CDR3 has 13 residues. V lost 4 bases and J 7 bases, leaving 11 bases between the germline ends. Germline assignment: CDR1 MNHEY and CDR2 SVGAGI. The CDR3 coding sequence is TGTGCCAGCAGTTCAAAGAGGGGGCAGCCCCAGCATTTT. Its protein product is CASSSKRGQPQHF.

The genes are TRBV5-1 and TRBJ1-4; D may be TRBD1 (5 bases). This CDR3 is 15 amino acids long. Germline CDR1 reads SGHRS; CDR2 reads YFSETQ. Trimming shortened V by 5 bases and J by 7 bases, and 18 bases separated the two germline ends. The chain's CDR3 is CASRRDRGRLEKLFF. The CDR3 coding sequence is TGCGCCAGCAGGCGGGATAGGGGCCGCCTTGAAAAACTGTTTTTT. Full variable domain (outside the CDR3, taken from reference TRBV5-1 and TRBJ1-4): KAGVTQTPRYLIKTRGQQVTLSCSPISGHRSVSWYQQTPGQGLQFLFEYFSETQRNKGNFPGRFSGRQFSNSRSEMNVSTLELGDSALYLCASRRDRGRLEKLFFGSGTQLSVL.

The rearrangement uses TRBV5-1 and TRBJ2-2, with 8 nucleotides matching TRBD2. CDR3 length: 16 residues. Germline CDR1 SGHRS, CDR2 YFSETQ. V shed 6 bases, J shed 0 bases, and the junction held 7 bases outside the gene matches. The CDR3 loop is CASKERGTSNTGELFF. The DNA of the CDR3 is TGCGCCAGCAAAGAGCGGGGGACCTCGAACACCGGGGAGCTGTTTTTT.

This chain uses TRBV6-1 with TRBJ2-7; TRBD1 might be the D (6 bases). The CDR3 totals 15 residues. The V and J ends lost 1 base and 7 bases respectively, with 17 bases between them. Per the germline V gene, CDR1 is MNHNS and CDR2 is SASEGT. The CDR3 protein is CASSEGLNRVLEQYF. CDR3 DNA: TGTGCCAGCAGTGAAGGTCTCAACAGGGTTCTGGAGCAGTACTTC.

V gene TRBV19 combines with J gene TRBJ1-1, with 7 positions matching TRBD1. The CDR3 extends over 16 amino acids. V shed 7 bases and J 11 bases; nucleotides not matched to a gene: 22. Per germline, CDR1 LNHDA and CDR2 SQIVND (reference sequence). DNA for the CDR3: TGTGCCAGTACTATTAGGGCCGGGCAGGGGGGTCCGGGCGCTTTCTTT. Translating it yields CASTIRAGQGGPGAFF. Using reference TRBV19 and TRBJ1-1 for the parts outside the CDR3, the full variable domain is DGGITQSPKYLFRKEGQNVTLSCEQNLNHDAMYWYRQDPGQGLRLIYYSQIVNDFQKGDIAEGYSVSREKKESFPLTVTSAQKNPTAFYLCASTIRAGQGGPGAFFGQGTRLTVV.

The chain links TRBV21-1 to TRBJ1-5; TRBD1, as called in the table, went unchecked against the DNA. TRBV21-1 is marked as a pseudogene. This CDR3 comprises 15 residues. CDR3 sequence: CASSGPDSSNQPQHF. In DNA, the CDR3 is TGTGCCAGCAGCGGGCCGGACAGCAGCAATCAGCCCCAGCATTTT.

V and J are TRBV6-1 and TRBJ2-3, with 10 bases that match TRBD2. The CDR3 is 17 residues long. Unmatched junction bases numbered 8, after V lost 1 base and J lost 4 bases. Germline lookup yields CDR1 MNHNS and CDR2 SASEGT. The CDR3 sequence is CASSEVTSGGVPDTQYF. CDR3 sequence (DNA): TGTGCCAGCAGTGAAGTCACGAGCGGGGGGGTTCCAGATACGCAGTATTTT.

This clone was counted once. V usage is TRBV29-1 and J usage is TRBJ2-1; 8 bases match TRBD1. V was clipped by 5 bases and J by 12 bases; unmatched bases: 6. The CDR3 sequence is 11 residues long. In germline, CDR1 is SQVTM, CDR2 ANQGSEA. CDR3 nucleotides: TGCAGCGTTACGCGGGGACAGGCGCAGTTCTTC. It yields the protein CSVTRGQAQFF.